Listed below are T cell receptor beta chains from one sample, sequenced in a study of PD-L1 blockade in urothelial cancer. Measured with immunoSEQ multiplex PCR; TCRdb has only the in-frame clones, and not every one. The sample includes fewer than 60,000 clones, roughly four fifths seen only once; the top ten take 2.5% to 3.5%. The sequenced sample was PBMCs, obtained around atezolizumab (anti-PD-L1) treatment. Receptors were obtained from a man in his 70s with urothelial cancer. The CDR3 runs from the conserved cysteine through the conserved F or W. Each record gives: V gene, clone size, D gene, J gene, CDR3 DNA, CDR3 protein. The D gene is left open where the match is weak. Clone size is given for some rows only: seen once, a few or many times, or a class if the clone is expanded.

TRBV18	NA	TRBD1	TRBJ1-3	TGTGCCAGCTCACCTCCGACAGGGGGCACTGGAAACACCATATATTTT	CASSPPTGGTGNTIYF
TRBV4-3	NA	NA	TRBJ1-1	TGCGCCAGCAGCCCGGGCCAAGGGGCCCCAGGGAACGTAGCTGAAGCTTTCTTT	CASSPGQGAPGNVAEAFF
TRBV7-2	few	NA	TRBJ1-2	TGTGCCAGCAGCCTGTACTATGGCTACACCTTC	CASSLYYGYTF
TRBV10-3	NA	TRBD2	TRBJ2-1	TGTGCCATCAGTGAGTCTTTAGCGGGGGGGCGTGAGCAGTTCTTC	CAISESLAGGREQFF
TRBV19	once	NA	TRBJ1-4	TGTGCCAGTAGTATAGCCGGGGGAGCGCATGAAAAACTGTTTTTT	CASSIAGGAHEKLFF
TRBV7-2	NA	TRBD1	TRBJ1-1	TGTGCCAGCAGCTTTGACAGGGGGCGAACTGAAGCTTTCTTT	CASSFDRGRTEAFF
TRBV9	once	TRBD2	TRBJ2-2	TGTGCCAGCAGTGGACTAGCGGGAATAAACGGGGAGCTGTTTTTT	CASSGLAGINGELFF
TRBV9	NA	TRBD1	TRBJ2-7	TGTGCCAGCAGCGTAGATCCCCAGGGGGTCTTGGACGAGCAGTACTTC	CASSVDPQGVLDEQYF
TRBV4-3	NA	TRBD1	TRBJ1-4	TGCGCCAGCAGCCTGGACAGGGTCACAAATGAAAAACTGTTTTTT	CASSLDRVTNEKLFF
TRBV7-6	NA	TRBD2	TRBJ2-1	TGTGCCAGCAGCCACCCGGGGCGGGGGACCTACAATGAGCAGTTCTTC	CASSHPGRGTYNEQFF
TRBV5-4	NA	TRBD1	TRBJ2-7	TGTGCCAGCAACCGGGCTGGGACAGGGGGCCCGGCCCACTCCGAGCAGTACTTC	CASNRAGTGGPAHSEQYF
TRBV30	NA	NA	TRBJ1-6	TGTGCCTGGAGAGGAGAGATTAATTCACCCCTCCACTTT	CAWRGEINSPLHF
TRBV6-5	NA	NA	TRBJ2-5	TGTGCCAGCAGTTACACCAGGTCGGAGACCCAGTACTTC	CASSYTRSETQYF
TRBV13	NA	TRBD2	TRBJ2-3	TGTGCCAGCAGCGTTACCGGGACTAGCGGAAGCACAGATACGCAGTATTTT	CASSVTGTSGSTDTQYF
TRBV6-5	NA	NA	TRBJ1-2	TGTGCCAGCAGTTTCACAGGGAATAACTATGGCTACACCTTC	CASSFTGNNYGYTF
TRBV18	NA	NA	TRBJ2-2	TGTGCCAGCTCATCAGGGGCAGGGCGAACCGGGGAGCTGTTTTTT	CASSSGAGRTGELFF
TRBV29-1	NA	NA	TRBJ1-1	TGCAGCGTTGTTGGGTTTGCCGGGGTTGGGAACACTGAAGCTTTCTTT	CSVVGFAGVGNTEAFF
TRBV4-3	NA	NA	TRBJ1-2	TGCGCCAGCAGCCAAGATGAGGGTGAGGGAGGCTACACCTTC	CASSQDEGEGGYTF
TRBV7-2	NA	NA	TRBJ2-2	TGTGCCAGCACTCCTAAAGTCCGGACACCCGCCGGGGAGCTGTTTTTT	CASTPKVRTPAGELFF
TRBV4-1	NA	TRBD1	TRBJ1-2	TGCGCCAGCAGCCGCCCGGGACAGGGGAGCGGCTACACCTTC	CASSRPGQGSGYTF
TRBV19	once	TRBD1	TRBJ1-5	TGTGCCAGTAGTACGGGACAGACTTCTAATAGCAATCAGCCCCAGCATTTT	CASSTGQTSNSNQPQHF
TRBV7-2	NA	TRBD2	TRBJ2-2	TGTGCCAGCGGTTCTAGCGGGAACACCGGGGAGCTGTTTTTT	CASGSSGNTGELFF
TRBV27	NA	NA	TRBJ2-2	TGTGCCAGCAGGCCCCAGGGGAACACCGGGGAGCTGTTTTTT	CASRPQGNTGELFF
TRBV7-3	NA	TRBD2	TRBJ2-1	TGTGCCAGCAGCTTGGCCAGCGGGGGGGATAATGAGCAGTTCTTC	CASSLASGGDNEQFF
TRBV5-4	NA	NA	TRBJ1-2	TGTGCCAGCAGCTTGGACCTCGACAGCTATGGCTACACCTTC	CASSLDLDSYGYTF
TRBV5-4	NA	TRBD2	TRBJ2-2	TGTGCCAGCAGCCTTCAGCGGGGGAACACCGGGGAGCTGTTTTTT	CASSLQRGNTGELFF